This entry describes one T cell receptor (beta chain). Its cognate antigen is unknown. This sample was taken from a study of neoadjuvant nivolumab and ipilimumab in lung cancer. Some clones are missing from TCRdb's copy, which holds only in-frame ones; the method was immunoSEQ multiplex PCR. The table has about 18,000 clones, roughly 80% seen once. From germline, CDR1 is SGHTA and CDR2 FQGNSA. Trimming took 2 bases from V and 0 from J, leaving 11 bases between them. This CDR3 has 15 amino acids. Study-wide findings and caveats: TCR richness and clonality were higher in tumors than adjacent uninvolved lung.

The chain couples TRBV7-2 to TRBJ2-7, with D perhaps TRBD2 (5 bases). Source: tumor tissue, taken after neoadjuvant nivolumab, alone or with ipilimumab, at or shortly before surgery. The TCR comes from an adult with non-small cell lung cancer. In DNA form, the CDR3 reads TGTGCCAGCAGCTTACGAGCGGAGAGCTCCTACGAGCAGTACTTC. Its translation is CASSLRAESSYEQYF. The whole variable domain, filled in from reference TRBV7-2 and TRBJ2-7, reads GAGVSQSPSNKVTEKGKDVELRCDPISGHTALYWYRQSLGQGLEFLIYFQGNSAPDKSGLPSDRFSAERTGGSVSTLTIQRTQQEDSAVYLCASSLRAESSYEQYFGPGTRLTVT.